These 22 T cell receptor beta chains were all obtained from the same sample, sequenced in a study of metastatic and nonmetastatic thyroid tumors. Patients were all untreated before their thyroid surgery. TCRdb reanalyzed the PCR reads with MiXCR. The sample holds some 28,000 clones, about 25% seen once. Sequencing was done on a sample of blood. The receptors shown here come from a female donor with papillary thyroid cancer or a benign thyroid nodule (not recorded which). Some clones in this sample may be carry-over from other donors' samples.

Note on this clone: Germline and junction disagree at one end, which may indicate a read error. The chain links TRBV6-1 to TRBJ2-5, with TRBD1 identical over 10 bases. The germline gives CDR1 MNHNS, CDR2 SASEGT. The CDR3 consists of 16 residues. CDR3 nucleotides: TGTGCCAGCAGTGAATCCCCGGGACAGGGGCAAGACACCCAGTACTTC. As protein: CASSESPGQGQDTQYF.

This clone occurred many times. V usage is TRBV5-4 and J usage is TRBJ1-1; D unclear. This CDR3 is 12 amino acids long. Trimming left V 1 base short and J 4 bases short, with 5 bases between. Germline V gene sequence: CDR1 SGHNT, CDR2 YYREEE (reference sequence). The CDR3 DNA follows: TGTGCCAGCAGCTTGCCGGGCACTGAAGCTTTCTTT. Translating gives CASSLPGTEAFF.

Note on this clone: Its ends do not fully match the called genes, so a read error is possible. This rearrangement joins TRBV6-1 to TRBJ2-7; the match to TRBD2 covers 8 bases. Germline-derived CDR1 and CDR2 are MNHNS and SASEGT. The CDR3 has 13 residues. This CDR3 is CASNLAGNYEHYF. The CDR3 DNA is TGTGCCAGCAACCTAGCGGGTAACTACGAGCATTACTTC.

This clone qualifies as medium-sized (0.01 to 0.1%). This chain links TRBV30 with TRBJ1-2; no reliable D call. The CDR3 is made up of 14 amino acids. Germline CDR1 GTSNPN, CDR2 SVGIG (reference sequence). Trimming pared 0 bases from V and 4 bases from J, leaving 12 bases between. This chain's CDR3 is CAWSVTGSGYGYTF. In DNA form, the CDR3 reads TGTGCCTGGAGTGTCACGGGGAGCGGCTATGGCTACACCTTC.

The chain couples TRBV4-3 to TRBJ1-1; D is unclear. The CDR3 is 16 amino acids. Germline CDR1 is LGHNA and CDR2 is YSLEER. Deletions cut 3 bases from V and 7 bases from J, with 21 bases between. CDR3 DNA: TGCGCCAGCAGCCACTCTTTCGGCGAGTTAGGCATTGAAGCTTTCTTT. This translates into CASSHSFGELGIEAFF.

In its sample, this clone was seen a few times. The chain is built from TRBV20-1 and TRBJ2-7; D might be TRBD2 (5 bases). Trimming pared 2 bases from V and 3 bases from J, leaving 17 bases between. The germline V gene has CDR1 DFQATT and CDR2 SNEGSKA (reference sequence). This CDR3 comprises 15 residues. For the CDR3, the DNA is TGCAGTGCTAGATATGGAGGTAGAGCCGTCTACGAGCAGTACTTC. This sequence encodes CSARYGGRAVYEQYF.

This clone was observed many times. The rearrangement links TRBV14 to TRBJ2-3; D tentatively reads TRBD1 or TRBD2 (6 bases each). This CDR3 has 16 residues. Trimming shortened V by 1 base and J by 8 bases, and 19 bases separated the two germline ends. Germline CDR1 and CDR2: SGHDN and FVKESK. CDR3 in amino acids: CASSQVAASEGGTQYF. As DNA, the CDR3 is TGTGCCAGCAGCCAAGTCGCCGCTAGCGAGGGGGGTACGCAGTATTTT. The entire variable domain, with the rest obtained from reference TRBV14 and TRBJ2-3, is as follows: EAGVTQFPSHSVIEKGQTVTLRCDPISGHDNLYWYRRVMGKEIKFLLHFVKESKQDESGMPNNRFLAERTGGTYSTLKVQPAELEDSGVYFCASSQVAASEGGTQYFGPGTRLTVL.

This clone was seen ten or more times. The chain recombines TRBV4-1 with TRBJ2-1, with 16 positions matching TRBD2. Trimming removed 3 bases from V and 3 bases from J; junction bases left unmatched: 8. Germline CDR1 MGHRA, CDR2 YSYEKL. The length of the CDR3 is 19 residues. The chain's CDR3 is CASSHPGLAGGPNYNEQFF. CDR3 nucleotide sequence: TGCGCCAGCAGCCACCCGGGACTAGCGGGAGGGCCTAACTACAATGAGCAGTTCTTC.

This clone was counted many times. V is TRBV7-2 and J is TRBJ2-7; TRBD2 is a possible D gene (6 bases). CDR1 and CDR2 from the germline V gene are SGHTA and FQGNSA. Trimming stripped 4 bases from V and 4 bases from J, with 23 bases between. The CDR3 is 17 amino acids. The CDR3 nucleotides are TGTGCCAGCAGCTCTAGGGCTTTAGCGGCCGCCCCTTACGAGCAGTACTTC. Protein: CASSSRALAAAPYEQYF. The complete variable domain, with remaining parts taken from reference TRBV7-2 and TRBJ2-7, reads GAGVSQSPSNKVTEKGKDVELRCDPISGHTALYWYRQSLGQGLEFLIYFQGNSAPDKSGLPSDRFSAERTGGSVSTLTIQRTQQEDSAVYLCASSSRALAAAPYEQYFGPGTRLTVT.

On this clone itself: One end of the junction does not line up with germline, which may come from a read error. The chain has TRBV4-1 and TRBJ2-2; TRBD2 matches 7 bases. This CDR3 comprises 17 residues. Germline V gives CDR1 MGHRA, CDR2 YSYEKL. The CDR3 region has the DNA TGCGCCAGCAGCCTGGTTGCGGGACTAATGAACACCGGGGAGCTGATTTTT. It codes for CASSLVAGLMNTGELIF.

This clone was observed at least ten times. This chain joins TRBV7-2 and TRBJ1-1; maybe TRBD1 (6 bases). Germline CDR1 reads SGHTA; CDR2 reads FQGNSA. V shed 1 base and J shed 4 bases, with 10 bases lying between them. This CDR3 contains 14 residues. Here the CDR3 DNA reads TGTGCCAGCAGCTTAGACAGGGCTCCCACTGAAGCTTTCTTT. It is translated as CASSLDRAPTEAFF.

By share of the sample, this clone is medium-sized (0.01 to 0.1%). V usage is TRBV30 and J usage is TRBJ2-7; D ambiguous. There are 13 residues in the CDR3. Between the trimmed V and J ends, which lost 1 base and 0 bases, there was a span of 7 bases. Germline CDR1 GTSNPN, CDR2 SVGIG (reference sequence). Here the CDR3 DNA reads TGTGCCTGGAGTGCCGAGGTCTCCTACGAGCAGTACTTC. It yields the protein CAWSAEVSYEQYF.

This clone was seen repeatedly, ten times or more. This chain connects TRBV5-6 to TRBJ2-4; a possible D gene is TRBD1 (6 bases). Trimming took off 1 base at V and 1 base at J, with 9 bases between the two ends. CDR3 length: 15 amino acids. Germline CDR1 and CDR2: SGHDT and YYEEEE. Here the CDR3 reads CASSLRGLAKNIQYF. CDR3 DNA sequence: TGTGCCAGCAGCTTGAGGGGGTTGGCCAAAAACATTCAGTACTTC.

This clone was seen only a few times. The junction departs from the called germline gene at one end, perhaps through a read error. The V gene is TRBV28, the J gene TRBJ1-2; D gene uncertain. The CDR3 is 13 amino acids. Germline assignment: CDR1 MDHEN and CDR2 SYDVKM. CDR3 in DNA: TGTGCCAGTCATAAAAAGCTAAACTATGGGTACACCTTC. Its protein product is CASHKKLNYGYTF.

J is TRBJ1-2 and V is TRBV7-9, with TRBD1 matching over 7 bases. Germline V gives CDR1 SEHNR, CDR2 FQNEAQ (reference sequence). Trimming removed 6 bases from V and 7 bases from J; junction bases left unmatched: 14. The CDR3 is 15 amino acids. The CDR3 loop is CASSSGTAFPGGYTF. The CDR3 coding sequence is TGTGCCAGCAGTTCCGGGACAGCTTTTCCGGGTGGCTACACCTTC. Full variable domain (missing parts from reference TRBV7-9 and TRBJ1-2): DTGVSQNPRHKITKRGQNVTFRCDPISEHNRLYWYRQTLGQGPEFLTYFQNEAQLEKSRLLSDRFSAERPKGSFSTLEIQRTEQGDSAMYLCASSSGTAFPGGYTFGSGTRLTVV.

This clone appeared many times. The rearrangement links TRBV27 to TRBJ2-1; D gene uncertain. Trimming took 2 bases from V and 4 from J, leaving 6 bases between them. This CDR3 has 13 residues. Germline assignment: CDR1 MNHEY and CDR2 SMNVEV (reference sequence). The CDR3 coding sequence is TGTGCCAGCAGTTTACAGGAATACAATGAGCAGTTCTTC. It yields the protein CASSLQEYNEQFF.

This clone was recorded many times. This chain joins TRBV12-3 or TRBV12-4 and TRBJ2-1; TRBD2 matches at 12 bases. V was clipped by 6 bases and J by 6 bases; unmatched bases: 6. This CDR3 is 15 amino acids long. CDR3 sequence: CASRQTSGSPNEQFF. The DNA for the CDR3 is TGTGCCAGCAGACAGACTAGCGGGAGCCCCAATGAGCAGTTCTTC.

This clone was counted at least ten times. This chain links TRBV9 with TRBJ2-7; 11 bases match TRBD2. With 2 bases clipped from V and 5 bases from J, the junction kept 9 bases outside the gene matches. Germline values: CDR1 SGDLS, CDR2 YYNGEE. The CDR3 consists of 16 residues. In DNA form, the CDR3 reads TGTGCCAGCAGCGTGACTAGCGGGATATATAGAGACGAGCAGTACTTC. This encodes CASSVTSGIYRDEQYF.

The table lists this clone with many counts. In the same sample, other DNA sequences code for this CDR3. This chain joins TRBV5-1 and TRBJ2-3; 8 bases agree with TRBD2. Looked up from germline, CDR1 is SGHRS and CDR2 is YFSETQ. This CDR3 comprises 16 residues. The V gene end was trimmed by 0 bases and the J gene end by 3 bases; junction bases not matched to a gene: 6. CDR3 sequence: CASSLEPAGETDTQYF. In DNA, the CDR3 is TGCGCCAGCAGCTTGGAACCAGCGGGAGAAACAGATACGCAGTATTTT.

This clone has only a few counts. The rearrangement joins TRBV12-3 or TRBV12-4 to TRBJ1-6; 7 bases fit TRBD1. This CDR3 is built from 15 residues. V lost 4 bases, J lost 7 bases, and 7 bases stayed unmatched. CDR3 in DNA: TGTGCCAGCAGTTCCTTCCGGGACAGAAATTCACCCCTCCACTTT. This sequence encodes CASSSFRDRNSPLHF.

This clone was detected many times. The chain uses TRBV3-1 and TRBJ2-7, with D perhaps matching TRBD1 (5 bases). The germline CDR1 and CDR2 sequences are LGHDT and YNNKEL (reference sequence). V was clipped by 2 bases and J by 0 bases, with 14 bases between them. The CDR3 has 16 residues. The CDR3 reads CASSQNGAESSYEQYF. For the CDR3, the DNA is TGTGCCAGCAGCCAAAATGGGGCCGAGAGCTCCTACGAGCAGTACTTC.

In this sample, this clone turned up many times. The rearrangement links TRBV7-2 to TRBJ2-3; D uncertain. The CDR3 sequence is 14 residues long. Between the trimmed V and J ends, which lost 2 bases and 0 bases, there was a span of 6 bases. Germline V lookup: CDR1 SGHTA, CDR2 FQGNSA. The CDR3 protein is CASSLQPSTDTQYF. CDR3 in DNA: TGTGCCAGCAGCTTACAACCAAGCACAGATACGCAGTATTTT.